The sample holds many counts of the clone carrying this T cell receptor (beta chain). Deletions cut 0 bases from V and 5 bases from J, with 16 bases between. The CDR3 contains 16 residues. The germline V gene has CDR1 MNHEY and CDR2 SVGEGT. RNA fractions of 10%, 30% or 50% and about 19,000 to 1,000,000 sorted cells were the source of naive CD8 libraries. The authors gated naive CD8 T cells as CD8+CD4-CCR7+CD45RA+ for sorting. Previously described methods and listed TCR primers were employed for the bulk TCR libraries. TCRdb itself ran the PCR reads through MiXCR, one entry per CDR3 protein. The sample gives about 640,000 distinct CDR3 sequences, around 20% of which show up once; roughly 0.85% is in the top ten. These data come from a study of molecular identifiers for immune sequencing clone quantification.

The gene calls are TRBV6-2 or TRBV6-3 and TRBJ2-5, with D perhaps TRBD2 (6 bases). The sequence derives from a human donor in good health. Some libraries in this study had Jurkat cell RNA spiked in. Material for sequencing was naive CD8+ T cells from blood, with Jurkat cell RNA spiked in. Documented subset: FACS-sorted CD8+CD4-CCR7+CD45RA+ naive T cells. This chain's CDR3 is CASSYSADGGQETQYF. As DNA, the CDR3 is TGTGCCAGCAGTTACTCGGCGGACGGAGGGCAGGAGACCCAGTACTTC.